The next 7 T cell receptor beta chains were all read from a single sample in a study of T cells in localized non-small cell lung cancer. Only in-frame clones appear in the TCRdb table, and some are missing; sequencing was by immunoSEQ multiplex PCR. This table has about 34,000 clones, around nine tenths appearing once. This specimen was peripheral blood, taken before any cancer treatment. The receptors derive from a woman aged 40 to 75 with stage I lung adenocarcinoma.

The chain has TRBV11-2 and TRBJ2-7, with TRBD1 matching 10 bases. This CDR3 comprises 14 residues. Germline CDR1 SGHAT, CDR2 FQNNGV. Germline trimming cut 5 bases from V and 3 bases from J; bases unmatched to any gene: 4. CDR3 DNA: TGTGCCAGCAGCCCCCGGACAGGGGGCTACGAGCAGTACTTC. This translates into CASSPRTGGYEQYF.

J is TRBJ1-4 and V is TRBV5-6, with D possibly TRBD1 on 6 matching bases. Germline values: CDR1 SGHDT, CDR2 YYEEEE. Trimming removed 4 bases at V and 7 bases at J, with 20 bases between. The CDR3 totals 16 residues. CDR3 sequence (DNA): TGTGCCAGCAGCGGGGTCGGGGGCGCGGATCGTGAAAAACTGTTTTTT. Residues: CASSGVGGADREKLFF. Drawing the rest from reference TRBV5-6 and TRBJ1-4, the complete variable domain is DAGVTQSPTHLIKTRGQQVTLRCSPKSGHDTVSWYQQALGQGPQFIFQYYEEEERQRGNFPDRFSGHQFPNYSSELNVNALLLGDSALYLCASSGVGGADREKLFFGSGTQLSVL.

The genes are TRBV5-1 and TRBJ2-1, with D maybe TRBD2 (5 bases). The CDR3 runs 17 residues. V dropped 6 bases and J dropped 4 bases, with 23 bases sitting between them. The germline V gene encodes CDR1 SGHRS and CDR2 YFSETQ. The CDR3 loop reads CASTSRGYIMGYNEQFF. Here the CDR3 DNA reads TGCGCCAGCACGTCCCGAGGGTACATAATGGGGTACAATGAGCAGTTCTTC.

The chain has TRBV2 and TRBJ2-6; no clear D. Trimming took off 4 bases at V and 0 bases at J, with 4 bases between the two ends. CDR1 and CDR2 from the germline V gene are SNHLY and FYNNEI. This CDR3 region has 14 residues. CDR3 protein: CASSGPSGANVLTF. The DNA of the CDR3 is TGTGCCAGCAGTGGCCCCTCTGGGGCCAACGTCCTGACTTTC.

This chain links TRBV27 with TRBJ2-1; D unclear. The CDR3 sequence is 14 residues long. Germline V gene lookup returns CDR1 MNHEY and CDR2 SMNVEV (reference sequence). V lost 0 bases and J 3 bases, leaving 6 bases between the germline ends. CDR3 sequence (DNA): TGTGCCAGCAGTTTATCGCAGAGCTACAATGAGCAGTTCTTC. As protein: CASSLSQSYNEQFF.

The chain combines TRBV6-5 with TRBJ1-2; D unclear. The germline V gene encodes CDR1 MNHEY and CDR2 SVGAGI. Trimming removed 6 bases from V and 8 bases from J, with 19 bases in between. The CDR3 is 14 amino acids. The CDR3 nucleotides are TGTGCCAGCAGCGTAAGTGGTGGTGACGGCGGCTACACCTTC. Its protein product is CASSVSGGDGGYTF.

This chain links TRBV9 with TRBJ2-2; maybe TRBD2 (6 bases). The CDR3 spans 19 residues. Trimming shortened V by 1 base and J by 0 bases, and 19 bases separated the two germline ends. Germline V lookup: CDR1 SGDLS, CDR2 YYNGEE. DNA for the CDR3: TGTGCCAGCAGCGTACCCAAGACCCCGACGGGGGCGAACACCGGGGAGCTGTTTTTT. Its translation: CASSVPKTPTGANTGELFF.